This T cell receptor (beta chain) was captured by sequencing in a study of T cells in Graves' hyperthyroidism and ophthalmopathy. What was amplified from RNA transcripts were TCR beta CDR3 regions. During a first-round RT-PCR of the TCR CDR3, the HTBI primer set was used. TCRdb re-called the multiplex PCR reads with MiXCR, one entry per CDR3 protein. The sample contains about 400,000 distinct CDR3 sequences, 15% of which appear only once. For Graves' hyperthyroidism to be stable, ophthalmopathy could not progress within 18 months. On the basis of clinical symptoms, serum thyroxine and TRAb, thyroid ultrasound and orbital computed tomography, diagnoses were made. Germline V lookup: CDR1 MNHEY, CDR2 SVGEGT. V was clipped by 10 bases and J by 4 bases, with 20 bases between them. This CDR3 has 14 amino acids.

Sequenced sample: blood. The origin of this receptor is a woman younger than 45 with Graves' hyperthyroidism. The V gene is TRBV6-2 or TRBV6-3, the J gene TRBJ2-7; D possibly matches TRBD1 or TRBD2 (6 bases each). As DNA, the CDR3 is TGTGCCACCAACGGGGGCGGGGAATTTTACGAGCAGTACTTC. Amino acids: CATNGGGEFYEQYF.